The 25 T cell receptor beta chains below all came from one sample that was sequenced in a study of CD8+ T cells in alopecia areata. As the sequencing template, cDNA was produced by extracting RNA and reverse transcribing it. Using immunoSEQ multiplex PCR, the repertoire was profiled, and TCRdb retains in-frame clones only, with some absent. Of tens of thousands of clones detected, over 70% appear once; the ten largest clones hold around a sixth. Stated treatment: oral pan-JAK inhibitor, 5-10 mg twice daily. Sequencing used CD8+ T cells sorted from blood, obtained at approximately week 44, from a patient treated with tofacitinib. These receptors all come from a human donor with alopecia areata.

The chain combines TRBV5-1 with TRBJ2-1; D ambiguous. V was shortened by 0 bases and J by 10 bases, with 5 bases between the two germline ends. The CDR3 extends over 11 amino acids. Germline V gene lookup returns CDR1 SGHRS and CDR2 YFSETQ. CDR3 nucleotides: TGCGCCAGCAGCTTGGGGCGGGAGCAGTTCTTC. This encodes CASSLGREQFF.

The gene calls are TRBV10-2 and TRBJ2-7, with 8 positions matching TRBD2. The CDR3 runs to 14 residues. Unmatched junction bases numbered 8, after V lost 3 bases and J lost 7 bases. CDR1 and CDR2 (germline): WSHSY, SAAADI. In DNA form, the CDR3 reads TGCGCCAGCAGTGATCGTCGGGGGGGTAGGGAGCAGTACTTC. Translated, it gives CASSDRRGGREQYF.

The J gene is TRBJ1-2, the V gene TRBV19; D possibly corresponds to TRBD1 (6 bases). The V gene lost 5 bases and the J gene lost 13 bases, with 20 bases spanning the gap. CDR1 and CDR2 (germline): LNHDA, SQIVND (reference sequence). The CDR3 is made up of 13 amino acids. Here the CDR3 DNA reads TGTGCCAGTAGTGCATCGACAGGAGTCCCCCTCACCTTC. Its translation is CASSASTGVPLTF.

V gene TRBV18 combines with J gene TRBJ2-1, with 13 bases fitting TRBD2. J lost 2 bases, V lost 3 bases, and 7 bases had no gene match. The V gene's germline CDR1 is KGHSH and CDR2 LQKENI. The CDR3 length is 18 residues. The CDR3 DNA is TGTGCCAGCTCACCTTCCGGACTAGCGGGGGACCCCTACAATGAGCAGTTCTTC. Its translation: CASSPSGLAGDPYNEQFF.

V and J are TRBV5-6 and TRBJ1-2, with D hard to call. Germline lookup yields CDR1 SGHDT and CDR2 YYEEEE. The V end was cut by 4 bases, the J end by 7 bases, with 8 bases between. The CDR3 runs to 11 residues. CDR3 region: CASSVFGGYTF. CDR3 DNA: TGTGCCAGCAGCGTGTTTGGTGGCTACACCTTC.

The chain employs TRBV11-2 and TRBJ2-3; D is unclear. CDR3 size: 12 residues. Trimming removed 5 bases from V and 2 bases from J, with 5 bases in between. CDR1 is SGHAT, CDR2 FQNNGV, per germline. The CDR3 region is CASSVHTDTQYF. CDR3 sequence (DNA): TGTGCCAGCAGCGTACACACAGATACGCAGTATTTT.

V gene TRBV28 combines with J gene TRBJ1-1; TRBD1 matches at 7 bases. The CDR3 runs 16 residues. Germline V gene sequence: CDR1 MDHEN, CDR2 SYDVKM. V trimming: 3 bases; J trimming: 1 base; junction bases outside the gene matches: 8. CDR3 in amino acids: CASSLTGLSPNTEAFF. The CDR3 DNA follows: TGTGCCAGCAGTTTGACAGGGCTATCACCGAACACTGAAGCTTTCTTT. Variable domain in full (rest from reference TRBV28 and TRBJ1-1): DVKVTQSSRYLVKRTGEKVFLECVQDMDHENMFWYRQDPGLGLRLIYFSYDVKMKEKGDIPEGYSVSREKKERFSLILESASTNQTSMYLCASSLTGLSPNTEAFFGQGTRLTVV.

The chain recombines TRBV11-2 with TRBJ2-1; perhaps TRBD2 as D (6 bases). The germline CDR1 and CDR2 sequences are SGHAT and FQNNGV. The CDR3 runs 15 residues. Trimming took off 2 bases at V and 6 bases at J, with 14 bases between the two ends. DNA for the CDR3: TGTGCCAGCAGCTTATCGCGGGGTTTGGGCAATGAGCAGTTCTTC. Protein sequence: CASSLSRGLGNEQFF.

The CDR3 is CASSSQSNEQFF. The CDR3 nucleotides are TGTGCCAGCAGCTCACAATCTAATGAGCAGTTCTTC. V and J are TRBV11-3 and TRBJ2-1, with D hard to call. The ends were cut back, 4 bases at V and 7 bases at J, with 8 bases in the middle. CDR1 and CDR2 from the germline V gene are SGHNT and YENEEA. This CDR3 has 12 amino acids.

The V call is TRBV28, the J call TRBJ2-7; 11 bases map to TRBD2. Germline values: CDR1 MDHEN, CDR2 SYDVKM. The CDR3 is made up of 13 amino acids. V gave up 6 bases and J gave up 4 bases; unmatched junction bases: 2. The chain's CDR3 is CASRRTSGYEQYF. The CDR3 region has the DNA TGTGCCAGCAGAAGGACTAGCGGGTACGAGCAGTACTTC.

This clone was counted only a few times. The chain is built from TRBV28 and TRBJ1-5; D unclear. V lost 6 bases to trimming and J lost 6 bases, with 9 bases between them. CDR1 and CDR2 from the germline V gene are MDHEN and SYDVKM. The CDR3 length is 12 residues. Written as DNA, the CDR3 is TGTGCCAGCAGGGAGGGATTTCAGCCCCAGCATTTT. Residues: CASREGFQPQHF.

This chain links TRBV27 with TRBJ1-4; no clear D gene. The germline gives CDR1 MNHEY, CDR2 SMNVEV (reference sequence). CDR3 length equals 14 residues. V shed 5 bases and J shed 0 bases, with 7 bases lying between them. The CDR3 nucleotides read TGTGCCAGCAGTCTTGGAGCAACTAATGAAAAACTGTTTTTT. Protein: CASSLGATNEKLFF.

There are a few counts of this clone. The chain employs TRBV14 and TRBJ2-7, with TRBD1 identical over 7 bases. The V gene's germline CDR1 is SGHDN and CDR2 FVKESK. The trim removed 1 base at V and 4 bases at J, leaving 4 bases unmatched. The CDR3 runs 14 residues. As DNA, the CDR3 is TGTGCCAGCAGCCAAGTCCCCAGGGGGTACGAGCAGTACTTC. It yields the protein CASSQVPRGYEQYF.

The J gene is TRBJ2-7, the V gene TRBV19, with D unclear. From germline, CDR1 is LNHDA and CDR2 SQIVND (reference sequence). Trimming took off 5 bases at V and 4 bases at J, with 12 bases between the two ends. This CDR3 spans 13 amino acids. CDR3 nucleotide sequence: TGTGCCAGTAGTGATGAAGTAGGGTACGAGCAGTACTTC. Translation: CASSDEVGYEQYF.

CDR3 residues: CASSSPGLNTGELFF. The DNA for the CDR3 is TGTGCCAGCAGTTCTCCGGGACTCAACACCGGGGAGCTGTTTTTT. The chain combines TRBV9 with TRBJ2-2; possible D gene TRBD2, 6 bases. Germline CDR1 is SGDLS and CDR2 is YYNGEE. V was cut by 5 bases and J by 2 bases, with 13 bases left in between. CDR3 length equals 15 residues.

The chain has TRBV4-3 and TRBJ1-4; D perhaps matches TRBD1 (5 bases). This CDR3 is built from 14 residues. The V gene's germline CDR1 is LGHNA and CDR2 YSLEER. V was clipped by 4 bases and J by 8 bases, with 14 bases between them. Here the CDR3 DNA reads TGCGCCAGCAGCCCGGACCAGAGGGGCGAAAAACTGTTTTTT. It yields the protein CASSPDQRGEKLFF.

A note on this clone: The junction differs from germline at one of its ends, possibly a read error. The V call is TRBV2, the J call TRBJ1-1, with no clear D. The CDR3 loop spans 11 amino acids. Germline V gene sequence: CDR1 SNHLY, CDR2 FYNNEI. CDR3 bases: TGTGCCAGCAGGGGAGGCACTGAAGCTTCCTTT. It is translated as CASRGGTEASF.

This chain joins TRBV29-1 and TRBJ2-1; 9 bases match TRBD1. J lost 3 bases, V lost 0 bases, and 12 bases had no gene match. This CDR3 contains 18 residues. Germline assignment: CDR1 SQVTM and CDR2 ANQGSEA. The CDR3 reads CSVEDLLTGGFIYNEQFF. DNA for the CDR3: TGCAGCGTTGAAGATCTTCTAACAGGGGGCTTCATCTACAATGAGCAGTTCTTC.

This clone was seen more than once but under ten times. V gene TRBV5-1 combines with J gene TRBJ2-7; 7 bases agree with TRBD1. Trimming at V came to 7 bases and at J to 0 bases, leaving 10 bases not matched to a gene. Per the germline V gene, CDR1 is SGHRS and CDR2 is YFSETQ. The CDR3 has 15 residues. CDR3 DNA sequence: TGCGCCAGCGCCCCAGAGCCAGGGGGCTCCTACGAGCAGTACTTC. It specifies CASAPEPGGSYEQYF.

The CDR3: CASSVGDSPNYGYTF. Written as DNA, the CDR3 is TGTGCCAGCAGCGTAGGGGACAGTCCTAACTATGGCTACACCTTC. The chain uses TRBV9 and TRBJ1-2; TRBD1 matches at 7 bases. This CDR3 region has 15 residues. The ends lost 0 bases at V and 0 bases at J; junction bases unmatched: 2. From germline, CDR1 is SGDLS and CDR2 YYNGEE.

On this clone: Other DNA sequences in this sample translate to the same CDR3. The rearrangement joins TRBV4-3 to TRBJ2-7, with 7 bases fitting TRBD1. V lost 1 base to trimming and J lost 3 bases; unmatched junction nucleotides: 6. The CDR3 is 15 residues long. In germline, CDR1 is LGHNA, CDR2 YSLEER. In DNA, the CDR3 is TGCGCCAGCAGCCAAGGTACAGGGGTGAGCTACGAGCAGTACTTC. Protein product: CASSQGTGVSYEQYF.

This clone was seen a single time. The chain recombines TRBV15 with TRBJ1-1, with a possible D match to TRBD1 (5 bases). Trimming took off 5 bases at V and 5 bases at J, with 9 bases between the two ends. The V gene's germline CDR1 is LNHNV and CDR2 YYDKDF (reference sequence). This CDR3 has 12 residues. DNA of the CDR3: TGTGCCACCAGCCTGGGGGGGACTGAAGCTTTCTTT. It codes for CATSLGGTEAFF.

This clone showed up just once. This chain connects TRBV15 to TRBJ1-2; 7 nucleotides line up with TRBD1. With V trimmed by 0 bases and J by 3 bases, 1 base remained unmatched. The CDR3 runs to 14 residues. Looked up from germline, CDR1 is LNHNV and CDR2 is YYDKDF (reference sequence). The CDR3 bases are TGTGCCACCAGCAGAGAAGGGACAGACTATGGCTACACCTTC. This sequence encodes CATSREGTDYGYTF.

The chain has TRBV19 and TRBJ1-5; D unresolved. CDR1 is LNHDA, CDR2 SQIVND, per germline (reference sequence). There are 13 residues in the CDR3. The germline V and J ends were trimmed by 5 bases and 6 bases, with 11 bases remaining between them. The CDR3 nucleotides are TGTGCCAGTAGTCGCGACACCCCTCAGCCCCAGCATTTT. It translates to CASSRDTPQPQHF.

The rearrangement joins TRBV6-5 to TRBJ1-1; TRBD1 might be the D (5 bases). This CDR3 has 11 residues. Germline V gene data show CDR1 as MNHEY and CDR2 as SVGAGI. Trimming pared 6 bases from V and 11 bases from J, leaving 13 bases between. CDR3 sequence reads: CASRTGLEAFF. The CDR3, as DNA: TGTGCCAGCAGAACAGGTTTGGAGGCTTTCTTT.